The following is a T cell receptor beta chain sequence with its context. The data were obtained in a study of shared clonotypes between healthy human individuals. Those who donated were healthy HIV-negative adults, with no recent acute infections or vaccinations reported. A split of CD4+ cells into CD45RA+ naive and CD45RA-negative memory subsets was performed. The CDR3 contains 16 residues. From germline, CDR1 is MDHEN and CDR2 SYDVKM. V dropped 4 bases and J dropped 4; count of bases not matched to a gene: 10. Sorted-subset replicate PCRs used approximately 190 ng of genomic DNA. This amount corresponded to about 29,000 T cell genomes. Measured with immunoSEQ multiplex PCR; TCRdb has only the in-frame clones, and not every one. The table shows about 1 million clones, with approximately 70% occurring only once.

The TCR sequence derives from a man between 18 and 35 years old in good health. Sequencing input: memory CD4+ T cells sorted from blood. Specified subset: CD45RA-negative fraction. V is TRBV28 and J is TRBJ2-3; 8 bases line up with TRBD2. CDR3: CASSSVTSVSSDTQYF. The CDR3 DNA reads TGTGCCAGCAGTTCAGTGACTAGCGTTTCTTCAGATACGCAGTATTTT.